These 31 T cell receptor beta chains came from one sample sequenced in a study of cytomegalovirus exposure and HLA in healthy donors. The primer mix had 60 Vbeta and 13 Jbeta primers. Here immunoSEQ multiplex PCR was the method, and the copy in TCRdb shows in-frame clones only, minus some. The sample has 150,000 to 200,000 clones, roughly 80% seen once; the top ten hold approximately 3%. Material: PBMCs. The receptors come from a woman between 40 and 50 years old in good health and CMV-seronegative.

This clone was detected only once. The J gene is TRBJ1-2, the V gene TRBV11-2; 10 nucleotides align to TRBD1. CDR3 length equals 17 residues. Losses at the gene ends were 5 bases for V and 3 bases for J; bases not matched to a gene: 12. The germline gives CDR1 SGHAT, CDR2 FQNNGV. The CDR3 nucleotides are TGTGCCAGCAGCCCCTCGGGGGACAGGGGAAGTGACTATGGCTACACCTTC. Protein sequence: CASSPSGDRGSDYGYTF.

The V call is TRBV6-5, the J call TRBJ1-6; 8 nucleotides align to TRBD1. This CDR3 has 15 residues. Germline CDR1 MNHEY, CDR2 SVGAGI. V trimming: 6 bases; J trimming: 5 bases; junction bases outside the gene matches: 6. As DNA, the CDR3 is TGTGCCAGCAGCCCAGACAGGGGTAATAATTCACCCCTCCACTTT. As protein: CASSPDRGNNSPLHF.

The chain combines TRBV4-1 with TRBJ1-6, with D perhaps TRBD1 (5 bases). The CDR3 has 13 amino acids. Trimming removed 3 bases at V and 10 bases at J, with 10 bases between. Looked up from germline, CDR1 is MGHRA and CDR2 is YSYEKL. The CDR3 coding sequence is TGCGCCAGCAGCCATGGGACTCAGTCACCCCTCCACTTT. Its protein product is CASSHGTQSPLHF.

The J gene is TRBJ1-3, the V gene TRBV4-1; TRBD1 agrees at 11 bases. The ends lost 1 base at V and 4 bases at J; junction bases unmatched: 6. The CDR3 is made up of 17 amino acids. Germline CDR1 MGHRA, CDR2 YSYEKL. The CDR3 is CASSQGGQGALGNTIYF. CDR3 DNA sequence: TGCGCCAGCAGCCAAGGCGGACAGGGGGCGCTAGGAAACACCATATATTTT.

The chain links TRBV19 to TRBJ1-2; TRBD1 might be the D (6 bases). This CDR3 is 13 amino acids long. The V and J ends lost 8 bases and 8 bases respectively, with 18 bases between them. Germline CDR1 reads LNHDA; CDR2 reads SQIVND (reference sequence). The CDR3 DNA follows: TGTGCCAGTCAAAGATGGGGGGGCGACGGCTACACCTTC. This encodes CASQRWGGDGYTF. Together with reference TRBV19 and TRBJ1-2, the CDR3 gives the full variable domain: DGGITQSPKYLFRKEGQNVTLSCEQNLNHDAMYWYRQDPGQGLRLIYYSQIVNDFQKGDIAEGYSVSREKKESFPLTVTSAQKNPTAFYLCASQRWGGDGYTFGSGTRLTVV.

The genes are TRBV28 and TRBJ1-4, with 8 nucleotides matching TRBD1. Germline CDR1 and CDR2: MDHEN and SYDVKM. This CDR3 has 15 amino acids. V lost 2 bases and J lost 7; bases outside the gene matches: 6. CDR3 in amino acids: CASSLIPGGSEKLFF. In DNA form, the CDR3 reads TGTGCCAGCAGTTTAATCCCAGGGGGCAGTGAAAAACTGTTTTTT.

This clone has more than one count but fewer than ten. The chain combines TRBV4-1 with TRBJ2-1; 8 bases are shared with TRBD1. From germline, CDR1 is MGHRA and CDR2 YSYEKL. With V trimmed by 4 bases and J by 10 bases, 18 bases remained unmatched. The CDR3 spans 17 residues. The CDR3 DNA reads TGCGCCAGCAGCCGCGGCCCAGGTGGACAGGGATCTAGGGAGCAGTTCTTC. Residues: CASSRGPGGQGSREQFF.

This chain's CDR3 is CASSLTQRGGLDEQFF. The CDR3 DNA follows: TGTGCCAGCAGCTTGACCCAGCGGGGGGGCCTCGATGAGCAGTTCTTC. V and J are TRBV5-6 and TRBJ2-1; 10 positions agree with TRBD2. Per the germline V gene, CDR1 is SGHDT and CDR2 is YYEEEE. V dropped 1 base and J dropped 8; count of bases not matched to a gene: 9. The CDR3 is made up of 16 amino acids.

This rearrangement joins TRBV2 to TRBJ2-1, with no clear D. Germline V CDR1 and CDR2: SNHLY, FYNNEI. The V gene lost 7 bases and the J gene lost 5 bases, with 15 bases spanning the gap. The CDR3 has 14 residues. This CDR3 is CASKVSFSHNEQFF. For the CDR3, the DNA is TGTGCCAGCAAGGTTAGCTTCTCACACAATGAGCAGTTCTTC.

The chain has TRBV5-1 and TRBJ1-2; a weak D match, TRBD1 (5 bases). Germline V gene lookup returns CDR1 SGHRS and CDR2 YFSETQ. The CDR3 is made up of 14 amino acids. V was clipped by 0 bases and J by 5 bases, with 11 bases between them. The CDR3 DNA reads TGCGCCAGCAGCTTGGCCAGGGATGATTATGGCTACACCTTC. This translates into CASSLARDDYGYTF.

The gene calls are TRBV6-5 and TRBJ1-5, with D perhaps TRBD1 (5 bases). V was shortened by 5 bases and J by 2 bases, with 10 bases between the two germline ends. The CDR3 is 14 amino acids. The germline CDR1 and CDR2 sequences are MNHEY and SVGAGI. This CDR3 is CASSRRGGNQPQHF. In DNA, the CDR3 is TGTGCCAGCAGTAGAAGGGGTGGCAATCAGCCCCAGCATTTT.

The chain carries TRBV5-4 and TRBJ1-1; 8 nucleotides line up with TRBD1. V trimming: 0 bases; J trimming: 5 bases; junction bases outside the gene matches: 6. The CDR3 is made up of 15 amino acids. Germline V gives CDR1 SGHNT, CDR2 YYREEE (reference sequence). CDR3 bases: TGTGCCAGCAGCTTGGAGGCAGGGGGCGTTACTGAAGCTTTCTTT. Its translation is CASSLEAGGVTEAFF.

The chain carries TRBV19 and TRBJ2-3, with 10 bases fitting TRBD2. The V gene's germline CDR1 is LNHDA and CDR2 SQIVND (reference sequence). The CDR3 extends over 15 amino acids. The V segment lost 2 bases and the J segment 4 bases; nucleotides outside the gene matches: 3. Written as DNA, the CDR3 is TGTGCCAGTAGTATAAAGACTAGCGGGCCAGATACGCAGTATTTT. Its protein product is CASSIKTSGPDTQYF.

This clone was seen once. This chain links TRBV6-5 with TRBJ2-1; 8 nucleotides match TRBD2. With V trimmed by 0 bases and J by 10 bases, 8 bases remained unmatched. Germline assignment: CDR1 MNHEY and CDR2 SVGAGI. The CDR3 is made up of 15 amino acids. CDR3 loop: CASSYSRTSWAEQFF. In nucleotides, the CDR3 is TGTGCCAGCAGTTACTCGAGGACTAGCTGGGCGGAGCAGTTCTTC.

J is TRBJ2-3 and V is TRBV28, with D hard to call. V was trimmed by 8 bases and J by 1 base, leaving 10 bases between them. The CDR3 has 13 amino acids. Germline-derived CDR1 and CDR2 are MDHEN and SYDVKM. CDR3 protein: CASSNLGTDTQYF. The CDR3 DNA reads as TGTGCCAGCTCTAACCTGGGCACAGATACGCAGTATTTT.

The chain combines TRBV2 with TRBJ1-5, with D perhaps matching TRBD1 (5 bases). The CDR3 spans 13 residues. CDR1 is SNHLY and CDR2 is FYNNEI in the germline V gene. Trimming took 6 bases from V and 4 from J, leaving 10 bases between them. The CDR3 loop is CASRLQVNQPQHF. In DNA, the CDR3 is TGTGCCAGCAGGCTACAGGTGAATCAGCCCCAGCATTTT.

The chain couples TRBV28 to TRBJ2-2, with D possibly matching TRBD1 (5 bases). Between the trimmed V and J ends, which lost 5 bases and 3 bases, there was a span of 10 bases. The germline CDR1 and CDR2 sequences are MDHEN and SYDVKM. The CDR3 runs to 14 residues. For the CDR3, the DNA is TGTGCCAGCAGTACATACAGGTACACCGGGGAGCTGTTTTTT. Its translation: CASSTYRYTGELFF.

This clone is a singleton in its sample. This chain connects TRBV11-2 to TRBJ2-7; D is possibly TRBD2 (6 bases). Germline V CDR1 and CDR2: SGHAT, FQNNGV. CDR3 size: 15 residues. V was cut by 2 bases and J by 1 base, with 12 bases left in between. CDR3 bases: TGTGCCAGCAGCTTAAACTTAGCGGCGTCCTACGAGCAGTACTTC. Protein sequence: CASSLNLAASYEQYF.

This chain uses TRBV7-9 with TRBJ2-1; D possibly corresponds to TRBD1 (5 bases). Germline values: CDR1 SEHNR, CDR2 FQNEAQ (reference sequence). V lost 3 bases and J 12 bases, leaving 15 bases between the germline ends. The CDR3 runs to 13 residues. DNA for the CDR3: TGTGCCAGCAGCTTCCCAGGGTCTATGGCGCAGTTCTTC. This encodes CASSFPGSMAQFF.

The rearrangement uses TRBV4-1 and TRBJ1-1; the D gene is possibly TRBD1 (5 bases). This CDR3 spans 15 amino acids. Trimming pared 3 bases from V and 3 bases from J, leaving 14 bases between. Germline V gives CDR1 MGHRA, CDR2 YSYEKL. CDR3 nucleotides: TGCGCCAGCAGCCACCCGGGACGGGGGGACACTGAAGCTTTCTTT. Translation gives CASSHPGRGDTEAFF.

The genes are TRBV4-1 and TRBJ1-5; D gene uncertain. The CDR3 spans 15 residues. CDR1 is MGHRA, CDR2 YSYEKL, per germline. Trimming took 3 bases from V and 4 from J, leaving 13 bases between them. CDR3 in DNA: TGCGCCAGCAGCCAGGTGGGAGTAACAAATCAGCCCCAGCATTTT. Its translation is CASSQVGVTNQPQHF.

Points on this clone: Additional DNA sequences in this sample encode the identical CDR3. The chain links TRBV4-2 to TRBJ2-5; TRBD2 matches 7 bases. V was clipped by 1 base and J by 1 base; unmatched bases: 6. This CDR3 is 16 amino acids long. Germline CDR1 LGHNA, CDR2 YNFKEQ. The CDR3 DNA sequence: TGTGCCAGCAGCCAAGGAGGGTGGGGGGGCCAAGAGACCCAGTACTTC. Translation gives CASSQGGWGGQETQYF.

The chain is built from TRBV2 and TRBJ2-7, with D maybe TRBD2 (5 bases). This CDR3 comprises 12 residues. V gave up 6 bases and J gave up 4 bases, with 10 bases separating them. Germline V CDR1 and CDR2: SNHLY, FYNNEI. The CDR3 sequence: CASREGWYEQYF. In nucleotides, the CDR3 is TGTGCCAGCAGAGAGGGTTGGTACGAGCAGTACTTC.

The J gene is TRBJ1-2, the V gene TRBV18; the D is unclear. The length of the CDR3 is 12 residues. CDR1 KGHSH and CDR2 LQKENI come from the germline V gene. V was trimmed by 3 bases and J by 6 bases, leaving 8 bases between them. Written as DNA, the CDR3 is TGTGCCAGCTCACCGAGGGCAGATGGCTACACCTTC. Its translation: CASSPRADGYTF.

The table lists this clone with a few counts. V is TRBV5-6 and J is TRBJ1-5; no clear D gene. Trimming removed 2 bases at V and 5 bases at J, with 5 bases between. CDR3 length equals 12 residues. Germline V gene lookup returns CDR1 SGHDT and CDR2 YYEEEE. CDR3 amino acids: CASSFADQPQHF. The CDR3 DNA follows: TGTGCCAGCAGCTTTGCAGATCAGCCCCAGCATTTT.

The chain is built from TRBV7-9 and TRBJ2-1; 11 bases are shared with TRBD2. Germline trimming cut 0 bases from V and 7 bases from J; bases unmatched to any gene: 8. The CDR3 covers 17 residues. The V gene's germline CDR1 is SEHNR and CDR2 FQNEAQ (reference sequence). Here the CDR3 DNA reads TGTGCCAGCAGCTTAGCTAGCGGGGGGGCCACAGGAAATGAGCAGTTCTTC. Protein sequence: CASSLASGGATGNEQFF.

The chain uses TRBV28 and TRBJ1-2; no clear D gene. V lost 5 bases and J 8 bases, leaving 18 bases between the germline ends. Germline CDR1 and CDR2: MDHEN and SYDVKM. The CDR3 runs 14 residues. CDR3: CASSLAVPIEGYTF. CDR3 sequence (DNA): TGTGCCAGCAGTCTCGCTGTCCCCATTGAGGGCTACACCTTC.

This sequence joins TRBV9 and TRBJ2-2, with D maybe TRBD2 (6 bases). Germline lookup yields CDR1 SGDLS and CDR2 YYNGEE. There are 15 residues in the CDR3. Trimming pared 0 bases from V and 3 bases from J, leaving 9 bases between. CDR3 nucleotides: TGTGCCAGCAGCGTAGCAGGAGGGGACACCGGGGAGCTGTTTTTT. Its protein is CASSVAGGDTGELFF. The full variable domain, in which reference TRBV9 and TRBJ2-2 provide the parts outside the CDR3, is DSGVTQTPKHLITATGQRVTLRCSPRSGDLSVYWYQQSLDQGLQFLIQYYNGEERAKGNILERFSAQQFPDLHSELNLSSLELGDSALYFCASSVAGGDTGELFFGEGSRLTVL.

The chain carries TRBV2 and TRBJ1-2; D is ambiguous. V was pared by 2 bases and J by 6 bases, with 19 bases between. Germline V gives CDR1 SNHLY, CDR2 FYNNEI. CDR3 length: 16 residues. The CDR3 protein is CASSESFWLSRNGYTF. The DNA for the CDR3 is TGTGCCAGCAGTGAATCTTTTTGGCTTTCGCGGAATGGCTACACCTTC.

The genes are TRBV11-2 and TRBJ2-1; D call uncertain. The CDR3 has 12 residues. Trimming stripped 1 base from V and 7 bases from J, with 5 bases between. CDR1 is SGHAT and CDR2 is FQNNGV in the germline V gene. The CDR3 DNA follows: TGTGCCAGCAGCTTAGGGCCAAATGAGCAGTTCTTC. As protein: CASSLGPNEQFF.

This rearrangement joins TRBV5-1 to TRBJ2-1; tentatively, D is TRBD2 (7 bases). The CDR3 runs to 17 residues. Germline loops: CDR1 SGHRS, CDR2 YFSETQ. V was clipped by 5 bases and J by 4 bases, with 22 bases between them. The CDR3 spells CASSPTGGSDTYNEQFF. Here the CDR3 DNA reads TGCGCCAGCAGTCCCACGGGGGGCTCCGATACTTACAATGAGCAGTTCTTC.